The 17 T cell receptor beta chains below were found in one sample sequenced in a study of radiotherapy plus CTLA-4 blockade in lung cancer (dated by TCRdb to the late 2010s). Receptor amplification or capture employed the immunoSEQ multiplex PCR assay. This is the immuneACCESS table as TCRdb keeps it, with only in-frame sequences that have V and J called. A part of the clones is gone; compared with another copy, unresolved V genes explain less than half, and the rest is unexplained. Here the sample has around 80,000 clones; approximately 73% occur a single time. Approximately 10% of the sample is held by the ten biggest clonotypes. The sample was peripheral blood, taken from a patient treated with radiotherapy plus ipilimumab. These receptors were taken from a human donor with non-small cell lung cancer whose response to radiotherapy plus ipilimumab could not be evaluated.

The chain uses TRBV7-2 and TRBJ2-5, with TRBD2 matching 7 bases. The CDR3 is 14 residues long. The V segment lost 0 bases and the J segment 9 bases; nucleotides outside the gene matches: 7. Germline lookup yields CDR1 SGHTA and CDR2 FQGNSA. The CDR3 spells CASSLARESGAQYF. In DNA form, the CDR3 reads TGTGCCAGCAGCTTAGCGCGGGAGTCTGGGGCCCAGTACTTC.

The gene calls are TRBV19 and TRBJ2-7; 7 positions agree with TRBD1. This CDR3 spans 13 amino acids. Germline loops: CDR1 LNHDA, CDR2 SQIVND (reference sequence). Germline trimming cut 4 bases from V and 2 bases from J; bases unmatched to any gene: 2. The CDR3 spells CASSRDSAYEQYF. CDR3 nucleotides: TGTGCCAGTAGTAGGGACAGTGCCTACGAGCAGTACTTC.

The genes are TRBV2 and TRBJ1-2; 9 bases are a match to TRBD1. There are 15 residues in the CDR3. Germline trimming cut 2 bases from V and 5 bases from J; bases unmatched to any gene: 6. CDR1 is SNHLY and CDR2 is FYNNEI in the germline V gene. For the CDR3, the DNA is TGTGCCAGCAGTGAAAGGGGACAGGGAAAGTATGGCTACACCTTC. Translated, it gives CASSERGQGKYGYTF. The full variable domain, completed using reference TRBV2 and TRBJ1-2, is EPEVTQTPSHQVTQMGQEVILRCVPISNHLYFYWYRQILGQKVEFLVSFYNNEISEKSEIFDDQFSVERPDGSNFTLKIRSTKLEDSAMYFCASSERGQGKYGYTFGSGTRLTVV.

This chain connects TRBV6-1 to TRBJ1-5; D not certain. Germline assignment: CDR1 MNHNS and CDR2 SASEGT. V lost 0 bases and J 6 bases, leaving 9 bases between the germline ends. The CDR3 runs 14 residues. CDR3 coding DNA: TGTGCCAGCAGTGAAGCCTCCGCGGTTCAGCCCCAGCATTTT. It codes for CASSEASAVQPQHF.

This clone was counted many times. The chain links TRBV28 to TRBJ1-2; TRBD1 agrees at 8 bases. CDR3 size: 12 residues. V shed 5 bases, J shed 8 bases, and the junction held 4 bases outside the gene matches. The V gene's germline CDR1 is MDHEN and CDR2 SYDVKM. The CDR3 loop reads CASSPGGWGYTF. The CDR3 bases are TGTGCCAGCAGTCCAGGGGGCTGGGGCTACACCTTC.

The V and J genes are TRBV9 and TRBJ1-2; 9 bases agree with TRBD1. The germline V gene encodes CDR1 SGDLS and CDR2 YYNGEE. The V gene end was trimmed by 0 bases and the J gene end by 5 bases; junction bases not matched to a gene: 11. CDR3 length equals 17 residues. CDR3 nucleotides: TGTGCCAGCAGCGTAGAGGACAGGGGTGAGGTCCTATATGGCTACACCTTC. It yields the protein CASSVEDRGEVLYGYTF.

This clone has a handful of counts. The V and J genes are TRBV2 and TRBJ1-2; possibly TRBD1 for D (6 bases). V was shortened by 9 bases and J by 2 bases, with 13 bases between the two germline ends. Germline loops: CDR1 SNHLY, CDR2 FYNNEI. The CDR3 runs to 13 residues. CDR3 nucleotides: TGTGCCAGTACAGGGATTTTAAACTATGGCTACACCTTC. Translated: CASTGILNYGYTF. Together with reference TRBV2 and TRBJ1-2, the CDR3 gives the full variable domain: EPEVTQTPSHQVTQMGQEVILRCVPISNHLYFYWYRQILGQKVEFLVSFYNNEISEKSEIFDDQFSVERPDGSNFTLKIRSTKLEDSAMYFCASTGILNYGYTFGSGTRLTVV.

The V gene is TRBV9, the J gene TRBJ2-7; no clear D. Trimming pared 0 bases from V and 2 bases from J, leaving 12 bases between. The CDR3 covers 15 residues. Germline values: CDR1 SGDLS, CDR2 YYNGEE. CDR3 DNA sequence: TGTGCCAGCAGCGTAGGTGTCGCGGCGGCCTACGAGCAGTACTTC. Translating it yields CASSVGVAAAYEQYF.

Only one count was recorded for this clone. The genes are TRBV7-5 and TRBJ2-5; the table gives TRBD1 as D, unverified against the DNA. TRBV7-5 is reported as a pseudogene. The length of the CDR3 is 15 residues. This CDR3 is CARSPRDRARETQYF. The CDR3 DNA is TGTGCCAGAAGCCCCCGGGACAGGGCGAGGGAGACCCAGTACTTC.

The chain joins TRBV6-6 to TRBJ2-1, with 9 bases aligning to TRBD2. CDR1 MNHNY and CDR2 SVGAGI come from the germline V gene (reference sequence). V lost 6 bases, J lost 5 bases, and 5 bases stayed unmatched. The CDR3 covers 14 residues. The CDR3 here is CASSLAGAHNEQFF. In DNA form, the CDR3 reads TGTGCCAGCAGCTTAGCGGGGGCCCACAATGAGCAGTTCTTC.

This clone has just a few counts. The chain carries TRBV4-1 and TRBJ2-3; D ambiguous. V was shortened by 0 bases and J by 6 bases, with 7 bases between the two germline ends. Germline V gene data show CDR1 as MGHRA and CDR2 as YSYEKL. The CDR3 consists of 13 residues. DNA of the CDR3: TGCGCCAGCAGCCAAGAATACGCGGATACGCAGTATTTT. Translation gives CASSQEYADTQYF.

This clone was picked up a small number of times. The CDR3 loop is CASSYMSGFGTEAFF. For the CDR3, the DNA is TGTGCCAGCAGTTACATGTCCGGGTTCGGCACTGAAGCTTTCTTT. The chain links TRBV6-5 to TRBJ1-1; D gene ambiguous. V lost 2 bases to trimming and J lost 4 bases, with 14 bases between them. The CDR3 extends over 15 amino acids. Germline V gene data show CDR1 as MNHEY and CDR2 as SVGAGI.

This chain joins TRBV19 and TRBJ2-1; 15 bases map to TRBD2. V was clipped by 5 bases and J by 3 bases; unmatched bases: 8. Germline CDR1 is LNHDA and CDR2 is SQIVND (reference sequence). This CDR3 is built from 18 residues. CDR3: CASSAGLAGGGRYNEQFF. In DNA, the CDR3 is TGTGCCAGTAGTGCGGGACTAGCGGGAGGTGGCCGCTACAATGAGCAGTTCTTC.

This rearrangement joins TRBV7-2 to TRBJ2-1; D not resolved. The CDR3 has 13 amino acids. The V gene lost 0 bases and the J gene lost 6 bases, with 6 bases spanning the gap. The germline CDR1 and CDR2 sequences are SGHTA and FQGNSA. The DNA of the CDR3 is TGTGCCAGCAGCTTAGCGCAACTCAATGAGCAGTTCTTC. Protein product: CASSLAQLNEQFF.

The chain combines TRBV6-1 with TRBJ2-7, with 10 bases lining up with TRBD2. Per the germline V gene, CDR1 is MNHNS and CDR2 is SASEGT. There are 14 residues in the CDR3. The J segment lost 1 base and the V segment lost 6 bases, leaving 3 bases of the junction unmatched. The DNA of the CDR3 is TGTGCCAGCAGGGGGACTAGCGAATCCTACGAGCAGTACTTC. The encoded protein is CASRGTSESYEQYF.

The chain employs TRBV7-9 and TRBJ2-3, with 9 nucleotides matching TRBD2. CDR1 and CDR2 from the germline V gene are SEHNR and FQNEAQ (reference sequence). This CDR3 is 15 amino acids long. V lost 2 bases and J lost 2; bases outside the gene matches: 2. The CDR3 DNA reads TGTGCCAGCAGCTTAAGCGGGGGGACCACAGATACGCAGTATTTT. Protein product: CASSLSGGTTDTQYF.

In DNA, the CDR3 is TGTGCCTGGAGAGGGGCTTGGGAGACCCAGTACTTC. It codes for CAWRGAWETQYF. The rearrangement uses TRBV30 and TRBJ2-5; D is possibly TRBD1 (5 bases). Germline CDR1 and CDR2: GTSNPN and SVGIG (reference sequence). With 3 bases removed from V and 5 bases from J, the gap between germline ends came to 10 bases. CDR3 size: 12 residues.